What follows are 5 T cell receptor beta chains derived from one specimen sequenced in a study of blood T cell repertoires in COVID-19. The method was immunoSEQ multiplex PCR; TCRdb's version includes in-frame clones alone and lacks a portion of them. The data hold about 120,000 clones, with 79% observed a single time. What was sequenced was peripheral blood. The receptors stem from a woman aged 80 or older with acute or convalescent COVID-19.

The genes are TRBV3-1 (or the pseudogene TRBV3-2) and TRBJ2-5, with D perhaps matching TRBD2 (6 bases). The CDR3 length is 15 residues. Germline CDR1 LGHDT, CDR2 YNNKEL (reference sequence). Trimming cost V 1 base and J 2 bases, with 11 bases left between them. The CDR3 nucleotides are TGTGCCAGCAGCCAAGGGGGGAGGCCACAAGAGACCCAGTACTTC. It yields the protein CASSQGGRPQETQYF.

This clone has more than one count but fewer than ten. The chain joins TRBV7-2 to TRBJ1-2; 8 bases agree with TRBD1. CDR3 length: 15 residues. Trimming removed 2 bases from V and 0 bases from J; junction bases left unmatched: 2. Per the germline V gene, CDR1 is SGHTA and CDR2 is FQGNSA. CDR3 residues: CASSLIQGANYGYTF. The CDR3 nucleotides read TGTGCCAGCAGCTTAATACAGGGGGCTAACTATGGCTACACCTTC.

The chain is built from TRBV6-5 and TRBJ1-1; D possibly corresponds to TRBD1 (6 bases). This CDR3 is built from 14 residues. CDR1 is MNHEY, CDR2 SVGAGI, per germline. V shed 5 bases and J shed 2 bases, with 12 bases lying between them. The CDR3 DNA is TGTGCCAGCAGTCCGACAGGAGCTAACACTGAAGCTTTCTTT. Its translation: CASSPTGANTEAFF.

V gene TRBV6-2 or TRBV6-3 combines with J gene TRBJ2-2, with D possibly being TRBD2 (6 bases). Germline values: CDR1 MNHEY, CDR2 SVGEGT. The length of the CDR3 is 13 residues. Deletions cut 4 bases from V and 5 bases from J, with 8 bases between. CDR3 nucleotides: TGTGCCAGCAGTTGGAGGGCTACCGGGGAGCTGTTTTTT. The encoded protein is CASSWRATGELFF.

In this sample, this clone turned up a few times. The chain carries TRBV6-2 or TRBV6-3 and TRBJ2-7; D not certain. V lost 5 bases and J 3 bases, leaving 8 bases between the germline ends. The CDR3 runs to 12 residues. The germline V gene encodes CDR1 MNHEY and CDR2 SVGEGT. In nucleotides, the CDR3 is TGTGCCAGCAGTCAGACTGTCTACGAGCAGTACTTC. Translated: CASSQTVYEQYF.